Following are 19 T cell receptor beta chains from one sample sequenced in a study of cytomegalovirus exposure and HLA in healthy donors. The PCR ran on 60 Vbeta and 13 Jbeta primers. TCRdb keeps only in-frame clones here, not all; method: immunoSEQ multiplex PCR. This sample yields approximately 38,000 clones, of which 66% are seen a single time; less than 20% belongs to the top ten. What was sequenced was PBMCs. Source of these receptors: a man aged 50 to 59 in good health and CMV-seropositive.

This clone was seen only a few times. This chain's CDR3 is CASSYYDRPNTEAFF. For the CDR3, the DNA is TGTGCCAGCAGTTACTACGACAGACCGAACACTGAAGCTTTCTTT. The V and J genes are TRBV6-5 and TRBJ1-1; possibly TRBD1 for D (5 bases). Germline V CDR1 and CDR2: MNHEY, SVGAGI. Trimming removed 1 base at V and 1 base at J, with 10 bases between. This CDR3 has 15 residues.

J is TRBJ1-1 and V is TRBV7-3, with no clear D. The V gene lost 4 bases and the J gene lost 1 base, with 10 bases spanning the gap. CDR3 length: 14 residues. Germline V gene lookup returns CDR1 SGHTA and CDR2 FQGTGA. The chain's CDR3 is CASSSEAGNTEAFF. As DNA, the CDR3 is TGTGCCAGCAGCTCGGAGGCGGGGAACACTGAAGCTTTCTTT.

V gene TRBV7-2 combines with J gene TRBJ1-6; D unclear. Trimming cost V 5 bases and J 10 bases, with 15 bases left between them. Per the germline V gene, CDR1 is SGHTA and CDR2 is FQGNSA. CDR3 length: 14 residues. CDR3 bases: TGTGCCAGCAGCCTTGACACCCGGAGGTCACCCCTCCACTTT. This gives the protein CASSLDTRRSPLHF. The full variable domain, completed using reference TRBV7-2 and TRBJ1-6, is GAGVSQSPSNKVTEKGKDVELRCDPISGHTALYWYRQSLGQGLEFLIYFQGNSAPDKSGLPSDRFSAERTGGSVSTLTIQRTQQEDSAVYLCASSLDTRRSPLHFGNGTRLTVT.

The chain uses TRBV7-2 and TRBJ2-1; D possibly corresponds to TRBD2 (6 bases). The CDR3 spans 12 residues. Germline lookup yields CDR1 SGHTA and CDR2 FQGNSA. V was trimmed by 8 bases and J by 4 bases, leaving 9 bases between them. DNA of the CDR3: TGTGCCAGCGGAGCGGGTTACAATGAGCAGTTCTTC. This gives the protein CASGAGYNEQFF.

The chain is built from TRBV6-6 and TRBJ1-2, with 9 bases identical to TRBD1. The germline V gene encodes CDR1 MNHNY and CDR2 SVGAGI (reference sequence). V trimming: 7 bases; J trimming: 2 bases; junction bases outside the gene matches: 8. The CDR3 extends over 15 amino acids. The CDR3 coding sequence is TGTGCCAGCACCCTGGGGGACAGGGACAACTATGGCTACACCTTC. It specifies CASTLGDRDNYGYTF.

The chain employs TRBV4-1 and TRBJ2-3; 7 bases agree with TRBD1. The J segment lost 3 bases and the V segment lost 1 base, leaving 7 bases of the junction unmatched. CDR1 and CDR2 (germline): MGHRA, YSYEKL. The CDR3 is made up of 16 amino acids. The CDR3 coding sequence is TGCGCCAGCAGCCAAGTGAGGGGGCGGATTACAGATACGCAGTATTTT. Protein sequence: CASSQVRGRITDTQYF.

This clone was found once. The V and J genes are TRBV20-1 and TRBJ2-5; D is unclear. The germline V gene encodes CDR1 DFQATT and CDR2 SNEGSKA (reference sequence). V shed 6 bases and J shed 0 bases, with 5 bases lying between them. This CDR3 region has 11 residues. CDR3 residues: CSAHNQETQYF. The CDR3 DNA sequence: TGCAGTGCCCACAACCAAGAGACCCAGTACTTC.

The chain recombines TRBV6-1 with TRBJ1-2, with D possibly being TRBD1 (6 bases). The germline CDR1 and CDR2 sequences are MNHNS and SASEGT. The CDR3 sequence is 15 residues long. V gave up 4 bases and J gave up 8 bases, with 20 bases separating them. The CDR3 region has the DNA TGTGCCAGCAGTGTAAACTCCAGGGGTTTCGGCGGCTACACCTTC. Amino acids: CASSVNSRGFGGYTF.

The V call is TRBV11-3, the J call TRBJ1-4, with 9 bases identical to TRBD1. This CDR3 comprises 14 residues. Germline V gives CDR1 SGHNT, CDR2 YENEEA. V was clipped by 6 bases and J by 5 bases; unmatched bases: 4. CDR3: CASSRQGENEKLFF. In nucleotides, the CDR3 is TGTGCCAGCAGTCGACAGGGGGAAAATGAAAAACTGTTTTTT.

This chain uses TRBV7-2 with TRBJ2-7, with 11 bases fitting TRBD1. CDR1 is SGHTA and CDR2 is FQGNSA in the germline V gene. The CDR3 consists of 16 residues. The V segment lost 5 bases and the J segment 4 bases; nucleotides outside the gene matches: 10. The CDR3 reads CASSGRGQGALYEQYF. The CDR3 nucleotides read TGTGCCAGCAGCGGCCGAGGACAGGGGGCGTTATACGAGCAGTACTTC.

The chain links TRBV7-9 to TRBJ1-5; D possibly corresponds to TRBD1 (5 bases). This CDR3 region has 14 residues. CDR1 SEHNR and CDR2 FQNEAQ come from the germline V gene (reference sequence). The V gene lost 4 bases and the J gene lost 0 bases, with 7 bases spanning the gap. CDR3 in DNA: TGTGCCAGCAGCTCCGACAGTAGCAATCAGCCCCAGCATTTT. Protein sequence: CASSSDSSNQPQHF. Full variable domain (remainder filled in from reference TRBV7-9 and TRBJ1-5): DTGVSQNPRHKITKRGQNVTFRCDPISEHNRLYWYRQTLGQGPEFLTYFQNEAQLEKSRLLSDRFSAERPKGSFSTLEIQRTEQGDSAMYLCASSSDSSNQPQHFGDGTRLSIL.

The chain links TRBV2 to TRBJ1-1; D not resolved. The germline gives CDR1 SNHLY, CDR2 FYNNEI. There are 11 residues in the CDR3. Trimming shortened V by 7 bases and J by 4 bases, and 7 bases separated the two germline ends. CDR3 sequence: CASIYSTEAFF. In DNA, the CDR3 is TGTGCCAGCATATATTCCACTGAAGCTTTCTTT.

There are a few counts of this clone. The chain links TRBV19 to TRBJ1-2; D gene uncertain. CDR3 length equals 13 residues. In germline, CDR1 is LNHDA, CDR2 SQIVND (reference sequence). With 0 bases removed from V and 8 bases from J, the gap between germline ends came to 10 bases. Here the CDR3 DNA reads TGTGCCAGTAGTATAGATCGGGGAAGAGGCTACACCTTC. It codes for CASSIDRGRGYTF.

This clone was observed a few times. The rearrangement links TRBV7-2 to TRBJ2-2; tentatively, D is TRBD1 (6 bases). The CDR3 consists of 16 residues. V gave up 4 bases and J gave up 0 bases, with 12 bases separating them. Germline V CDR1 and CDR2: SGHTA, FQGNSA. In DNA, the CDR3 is TGTGCCAGCAGCTACACAGGGCGTCCGAACACCGGGGAGCTGTTTTTT. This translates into CASSYTGRPNTGELFF.

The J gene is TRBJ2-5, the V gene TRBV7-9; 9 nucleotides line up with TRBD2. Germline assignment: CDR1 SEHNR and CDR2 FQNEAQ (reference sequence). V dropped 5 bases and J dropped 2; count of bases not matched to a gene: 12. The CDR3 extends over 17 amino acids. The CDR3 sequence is CASSPQPSLAGQETQYF. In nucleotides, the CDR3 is TGTGCCAGCAGCCCGCAACCGTCCCTAGCGGGGCAAGAGACCCAGTACTTC.

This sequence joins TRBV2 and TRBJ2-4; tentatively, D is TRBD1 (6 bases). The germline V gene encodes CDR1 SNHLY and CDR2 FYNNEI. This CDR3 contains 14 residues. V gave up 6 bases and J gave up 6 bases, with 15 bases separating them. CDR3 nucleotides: TGTGCCAGCAGCCATTCCGGGACAACAAACATTCAGTACTTC. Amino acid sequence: CASSHSGTTNIQYF. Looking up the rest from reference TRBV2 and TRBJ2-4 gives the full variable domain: EPEVTQTPSHQVTQMGQEVILRCVPISNHLYFYWYRQILGQKVEFLVSFYNNEISEKSEIFDDQFSVERPDGSNFTLKIRSTKLEDSAMYFCASSHSGTTNIQYFGAGTRLSVL.

The CDR3 sequence is CASSPGEGGWRTDTQYF. CDR3 nucleotides: TGCGCCAGCAGCCCGGGGGAGGGGGGCTGGCGGACAGATACGCAGTATTTT. The chain is built from TRBV4-1 and TRBJ2-3; D perhaps matches TRBD2 (7 bases). Trimming shortened V by 4 bases and J by 3 bases, and 20 bases separated the two germline ends. This CDR3 region has 17 residues. CDR1 is MGHRA and CDR2 is YSYEKL in the germline V gene.

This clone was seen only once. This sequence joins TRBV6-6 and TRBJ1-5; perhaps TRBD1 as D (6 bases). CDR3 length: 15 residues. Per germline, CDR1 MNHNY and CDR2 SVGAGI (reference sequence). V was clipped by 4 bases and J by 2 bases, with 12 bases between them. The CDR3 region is CASSFQGNGNQPQHF. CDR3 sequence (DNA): TGTGCCAGCAGTTTTCAGGGGAATGGCAATCAGCCCCAGCATTTT.

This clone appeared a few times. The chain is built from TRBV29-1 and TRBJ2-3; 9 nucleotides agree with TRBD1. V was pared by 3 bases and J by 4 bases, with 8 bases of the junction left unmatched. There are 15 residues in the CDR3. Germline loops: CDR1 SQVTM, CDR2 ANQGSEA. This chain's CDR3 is CSVETRGQGPDTQYF. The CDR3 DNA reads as TGCAGCGTTGAGACCCGGGGACAGGGCCCAGATACGCAGTATTTT.